Below, 18 T cell receptor beta chains from the same sample are listed, as sequenced in a study of read filtering for tumor transcriptome and immune sequencing. Molecular barcoded adaptors covering alpha/delta and beta/gamma chains were used on roughly 400 ng RNA. TCRdb analysed the reads with MiXCR anew, one entry per CDR3 protein. This sample has 2,000 to 3,000 distinct CDR3 sequences, with approximately 70% found just once. Sequences were obtained from a population of CD138-negative cells sorted from bone marrow. The source of these receptors is a donor aged 40 or over with multiple myeloma. This table probably holds off-target reads from a library built for another chain.

A few counts support this clonotype. The rearrangement joins TRBV5-1 to TRBJ1-5, with D unresolved. CDR3 size: 13 residues. Germline loops: CDR1 SGHRS, CDR2 YFSETQ. V was shortened by 4 bases and J by 7 bases, with 12 bases between the two germline ends. CDR3 sequence (DNA): TGCGCCAGCAGCAGAGGTTTCGGCCAGCCCCAGCATTTT. Translation: CASSRGFGQPQHF.

The chain couples TRBV15 to TRBJ1-5; 8 bases map to TRBD1. V was clipped by 0 bases and J by 6 bases; unmatched bases: 7. Germline assignment: CDR1 LNHNV and CDR2 YYDKDF (reference sequence). The CDR3 covers 16 residues. CDR3 bases: TGTGCCACCAGCAGAGATCTTTCAGGGGGCGTTCAGCCCCAGCATTTT. Amino acid sequence: CATSRDLSGGVQPQHF.

The table lists this clonotype with a few counts. The V gene is TRBV12-3 or TRBV12-4, the J gene TRBJ2-3, with TRBD1 identical over 10 bases. The CDR3 spans 16 residues. J was trimmed by 1 base and V by 4 bases; bases with no gene match: 5. In DNA form, the CDR3 reads TGTGCCAGCAGTTGGTATGGGACAGGGGGCACAGATACGCAGTATTTT. This codes for CASSWYGTGGTDTQYF.

This clonotype was seen a single time. CDR3 coding DNA: TGTGCCAGCAGTGTCACAGGGAACACTGAAGCTTTCTTT. Its protein product is CASSVTGNTEAFF. This chain uses TRBV6-5 with TRBJ1-1, with D possibly being TRBD1 (5 bases). The V end was cut by 5 bases, the J end by 1 base, with 8 bases between. Germline CDR1 MNHEY, CDR2 SVGAGI. There are 13 residues in the CDR3.

This chain joins TRBV11-3 and TRBJ2-5, with 12 bases matching TRBD2. This CDR3 has 17 residues. The J segment lost 2 bases and the V segment lost 5 bases, leaving 9 bases of the junction unmatched. The germline V gene encodes CDR1 SGHNT and CDR2 YENEEA. For the CDR3, the DNA is TGTGCCAGCAGCCTCAATGTTGGGACTAGCGGGCAAGAGACCCAGTACTTC. It is translated as CASSLNVGTSGQETQYF.

The chain recombines TRBV3-1 with TRBJ2-7, with D possibly TRBD2 on 6 matching bases. Trimming left V 3 bases short and J 2 bases short, with 8 bases between. Per the germline V gene, CDR1 is LGHDT and CDR2 is YNNKEL (reference sequence). The CDR3 sequence is 13 residues long. This CDR3 reads CASSQRRAYEQYF. The CDR3 coding sequence is TGTGCCAGCAGCCAGAGGAGGGCCTACGAGCAGTACTTC.

The chain has TRBV6-2 or TRBV6-3 and TRBJ2-7; D possibly corresponds to TRBD2 (5 bases). Per the germline V gene, CDR1 is MNHEY and CDR2 is SVGEGT. The V and J ends lost 2 bases and 3 bases respectively, with 8 bases between them. The CDR3 runs to 13 residues. The CDR3 is CASSYAGNYEQYF. CDR3 DNA sequence: TGTGCCAGCAGTTACGCCGGGAACTACGAGCAGTACTTC.

This clonotype was observed a handful of times. This sequence joins TRBV29-1 and TRBJ2-7, with a possible D match to TRBD2 (5 bases). In germline, CDR1 is SQVTM, CDR2 ANQGSEA. The V end lost 4 bases, the J end lost 4 bases, and 11 bases lay between the germline ends. CDR3 size: 12 residues. CDR3 residues: CSVAFSGYEQYF. CDR3 DNA: TGCAGCGTTGCTTTCAGCGGATACGAGCAGTACTTC.

In regard to this clonotype: This sequence may be a read error, since a much larger clone differs from it by one base. The V and J genes are TRBV27 and TRBJ2-6; no firm D call. The CDR3 consists of 12 residues. Germline V gene data show CDR1 as MNHEY and CDR2 as SMNVEV (reference sequence). In DNA, the CDR3 is TGTGCCGGCAGTTCTGGGGCCAACGTCCTGACTTTC. Protein sequence: CAGSSGANVLTF. Together with reference TRBV27 and TRBJ2-6, the CDR3 gives the full variable domain: EAQVTQNPRYLITVTGKKLTVTCSQNMNHEYMSWYRQDPGLGLRQIYYSMNVEVTDKGDVPEGYKVSRKEKRNFPLILESPSPNQTSLYFCAGSSGANVLTFGAGSRLTVL.

This chain joins TRBV19 and TRBJ2-5; 10 nucleotides line up with TRBD2. Germline V gives CDR1 LNHDA, CDR2 SQIVND (reference sequence). J was trimmed by 0 bases and V by 3 bases; bases with no gene match: 1. CDR3 size: 15 residues. In DNA, the CDR3 is TGTGCCAGTAGTATGCTAGCGGGGGACCAAGAGACCCAGTACTTC. This sequence encodes CASSMLAGDQETQYF.

As regards this clonotype: One end of the junction varies from germline; a read error may be responsible. This rearrangement joins TRBV29-1 to TRBJ2-1, with D possibly being TRBD1 (8 bases). The germline CDR1 and CDR2 sequences are SQVTM and ANQGSEA. The CDR3 covers 14 residues. The CDR3 bases are TGCAGCGCAGGGGGCGGGAGAGGATATAATGGGCAGTTCTTC. This sequence encodes CSAGGGRGYNGQFF.

By share of the sample, this clonotype is large. The chain combines TRBV29-1 with TRBJ2-7, with a possible D match to TRBD2 (5 bases). The CDR3 sequence is 13 residues long. Germline-derived CDR1 and CDR2 are SQVTM and ANQGSEA. With 2 bases removed from V and 0 bases from J, the gap between germline ends came to 8 bases. CDR3 amino acids: CSVETADSYEQYF. CDR3 coding DNA: TGCAGCGTTGAAACAGCGGACTCCTACGAGCAGTACTTC.

This chain joins TRBV27 and TRBJ2-1; maybe TRBD2 (6 bases). This CDR3 has 13 amino acids. V shed 8 bases and J shed 12 bases, with 20 bases lying between them. Germline V CDR1 and CDR2: MNHEY, SMNVEV (reference sequence). CDR3 sequence: CASQGLDRPAQFF. The CDR3 DNA sequence: TGTGCCAGCCAGGGACTCGACCGCCCCGCGCAGTTCTTC.

The chain joins TRBV20-1 to TRBJ2-7; D gene unclear. Germline V CDR1 and CDR2: DFQATT, SNEGSKA (reference sequence). The germline V and J ends were trimmed by 7 bases and 0 bases, with 7 bases remaining between them. The CDR3 sequence is 11 residues long. CDR3 coding DNA: TGCAGTGTCAGGAGCTCCTACGAGCAGTACTTC. Protein: CSVRSSYEQYF.

The chain employs TRBV28 and TRBJ2-1; 13 bases fit TRBD2. Trimming cost V 6 bases and J 8 bases; bases outside gene matches: 7. CDR1 MDHEN and CDR2 SYDVKM come from the germline V gene. This CDR3 contains 15 residues. CDR3 in DNA: TGTGCCAGCAGCCGGACTAGCGGGAGTTTCTATGAGCAGTTCTTC. It specifies CASSRTSGSFYEQFF. Drawing the rest from reference TRBV28 and TRBJ2-1, the complete variable domain is DVKVTQSSRYLVKRTGEKVFLECVQDMDHENMFWYRQDPGLGLRLIYFSYDVKMKEKGDIPEGYSVSREKKERFSLILESASTNQTSMYLCASSRTSGSFYEQFFGPGTRLTVL.

A remark on this clonotype: A read error may produce the germline difference seen at one junction end. This rearrangement joins TRBV7-7 to TRBJ2-1; D might be TRBD2 (5 bases). Germline V CDR1 and CDR2: SSHAT, FNYEAQ (reference sequence). CDR3 size: 14 residues. The CDR3 reads CASSLVIDGDEQFF. The DNA for the CDR3 is TGTGCTAGCAGCTTGGTGATTGACGGGGATGAGCAGTTCTTC.

The chain couples TRBV6-5 to TRBJ2-5; possibly TRBD2 for D (5 bases). V was clipped by 11 bases and J by 3 bases, with 16 bases between them. This CDR3 spans 13 amino acids. Germline V gives CDR1 MNHEY, CDR2 SVGAGI. The CDR3 sequence is CASGLAGKETQYF. Written as DNA, the CDR3 is TGTGCCTCTGGGCTAGCTGGGAAAGAGACCCAGTACTTC.

CDR3 region: CASSLGPITGELFF. Written as DNA, the CDR3 is TGTGCCAGCAGCTTAGGGCCAATCACCGGGGAGCTGTTTTTT. The chain has TRBV7-9 and TRBJ2-2; no reliable D call. Germline lookup yields CDR1 SEHNR and CDR2 FQNEAQ (reference sequence). The CDR3 is made up of 14 amino acids. The V end lost 1 base, the J end lost 4 bases, and 7 bases lay between the germline ends.